This T cell receptor beta chain derives from a study of blood T cell repertoires in COVID-19. Whole-study context: COVID-19 samples collected from the United States, Italy and Spain covered acute and convalescent phases. From T cells, B-cell-depleted T cells, or PBMCs came the material, which was cDNA or gDNA.

The protocol was immunoSEQ multiplex PCR, while the TCRdb copy is restricted to in-frame clones and leaves out a portion. The sample has over 350,000 clones; nearly 90% are singletons. From germline, CDR1 is LNHDA and CDR2 SQIVND (reference sequence). Trimming left V 5 bases short and J 7 bases short, with 15 bases between. The CDR3 consists of 14 residues. The rearrangement uses TRBV19 and TRBJ1-5, with TRBD1 as a possible D gene (6 bases). Sequenced sample: PBMCs or T cells enriched from blood (not recorded which). The sequence was collected from a woman between 18 and 29 years old with acute COVID-19. CDR3 nucleotides: TGTGCCAGTAGTGGACAGAGGATTTCGCAGCCCCAGCATTTT. Amino acid sequence: CASSGQRISQPQHF.